Following are 5 T cell receptor beta chains from one sample sequenced in a study of human T cells and chemical hapten exposure. Via MiXCR, TCRdb re-called the RACE reads, giving one row per CDR3 protein. The sample holds nearly 350,000 distinct CDR3 sequences, under 9% seen once. The time point here: patch test 1, 2 weeks after DPC sensitization. Regarding treatment: therapeutic diphenylcyclopropenone sensitization with weekly scalp DPC. The material was whole blood, obtained in connection with sensitization to the hapten diphenylcyclopropenone (DPC). The origin of the receptors is a young woman with alopecia areata. Some clones in this sample may be carry-over from other donors' samples.

This clonotype showed up just a few times. The CDR3 nucleotides are TGCAGCGTTGGGCAGCAACAAGGTGAGCAGTTCTTC. The encoded protein is CSVGQQQGEQFF. The rearrangement links TRBV29-1 to TRBJ2-1, with unresolved D. The CDR3 totals 12 residues. In germline, CDR1 is SQVTM, CDR2 ANQGSEA. The V gene lost 4 bases and the J gene lost 9 bases, with 13 bases spanning the gap.

This clonotype was recorded at least ten times. V is TRBV7-9 and J is TRBJ2-1; 7 bases align to TRBD1. Germline trimming cut 5 bases from V and 8 bases from J; bases unmatched to any gene: 9. CDR1 and CDR2 (germline): SEHNR, FQNEAQ (reference sequence). The CDR3 consists of 14 residues. CDR3 sequence reads: CASSLDRVQDEQFF. The CDR3 DNA sequence: TGTGCCAGCAGCCTCGACAGGGTACAAGATGAGCAGTTCTTC.

The chain has TRBV2 and TRBJ2-4, with TRBD1 matching over 8 bases. The J segment lost 9 bases and the V segment lost 7 bases, leaving 11 bases of the junction unmatched. Germline V gene data show CDR1 as SNHLY and CDR2 as FYNNEI. The length of the CDR3 is 14 residues. In DNA, the CDR3 is TGTGCCAGCAAAGCTCCCAGGGGGCGCGGCATTCAGTACTTC. Translation: CASKAPRGRGIQYF.

The table lists this clonotype with many counts. The chain recombines TRBV6-5 with TRBJ2-1, with 10 positions matching TRBD1. The CDR3 has 15 residues. With 7 bases clipped from V and 5 bases from J, the junction kept 8 bases outside the gene matches. Per the germline V gene, CDR1 is MNHEY and CDR2 is SVGAGI. Here the CDR3 reads CASKPGQGPDNEQFF. CDR3 DNA sequence: TGTGCCAGCAAGCCGGGACAGGGGCCCGACAATGAGCAGTTCTTC.

The rearrangement uses TRBV7-2 and TRBJ1-4; 8 positions match TRBD1. CDR3 length: 14 amino acids. Germline V gene lookup returns CDR1 SGHTA and CDR2 FQGNSA. V lost 3 bases to trimming and J lost 5 bases; unmatched junction nucleotides: 2. The CDR3 spells CASSFDRGNEKLFF. The DNA for the CDR3 is TGTGCCAGCAGCTTTGACAGGGGCAATGAAAAACTGTTTTTT.